The rows below give T cell receptor beta chains drawn from one sample of a study of OX40 agonist ivuxolimab in advanced cancers. The data were produced by immunoSEQ multiplex PCR, yet TCRdb's version contains in-frame clones alone and is incomplete. The sample has 45,000 to 65,000 clones; approximately 88% are singletons. The source material was CD4+ or CD8+ T cells sorted from blood, sampled in a trial of the OX40 agonist ivuxolimab. The receptor source for this set is an adult with an advanced solid tumor such as melanoma, head and neck, liver or kidney cancer. Each CDR3 is given without its conserved first and last residue.

j_call v_call cdr3_aa
TRBJ2-7 TRBV5-4 ASSLGAGRRPEQY
TRBJ1-5 TRBV6-5 ASSTGTGGQPQH
TRBJ2-2 TRBV19 ASSTTGGASGELF
TRBJ2-1 TRBV19 ASREGATQF
TRBJ1-6 TRBV6-5 ASSYSGAGTNSPLH
TRBJ2-3 TRBV11-2 ASSRDTDTQY
TRBJ2-7 TRBV10-1 ASSEKRQGSREQY
TRBJ1-1 TRBV5-4 ASSLALVSGTEAF
TRBJ2-3 TRBV4-2 ASSPNPQVGLERDTQY
TRBJ2-7 TRBV4-2 ASSQEGDSAAQY
TRBJ1-5 TRBV19 ASSISGRRGQPQH
TRBJ2-3 TRBV9 ASSRLAGASDTQY
TRBJ2-7 TRBV18 ASSPGNRVGEQY
TRBJ1-1 TRBV5-6 ASSLSGHHTEAF
TRBJ2-3 TRBV7-3 ASSLRGDADTQY
TRBJ1-6 TRBV28 AIKQSGEIVSYNSPLH
TRBJ2-7 TRBV5-6 ASSFLTAGEQY
TRBJ2-1 TRBV30 AWSRTSGRAGEQF
TRBJ1-2 TRBV5-4 ASSLHRGYGYT
TRBJ2-1 TRBV11-2 ASSRPALGEQF
TRBJ2-2 TRBV25-1 ASSARGETGELF
NA TRBV6-4 ASSEGKGEAGQTSYEQY
TRBJ2-1 TRBV5-4 ASSLTGVPYNEQF
TRBJ2-7 TRBV6-5 ASSRDRVTTEQY
TRBJ2-5 TRBV7-7 ASSSTVQETQY
TRBJ1-1 TRBV12-5 ASGLVWGQGQATEAF
TRBJ2-1 TRBV19 ASSDLGTARREQF
TRBJ2-3 TRBV28 ASSIRLGLAGSTDTQY